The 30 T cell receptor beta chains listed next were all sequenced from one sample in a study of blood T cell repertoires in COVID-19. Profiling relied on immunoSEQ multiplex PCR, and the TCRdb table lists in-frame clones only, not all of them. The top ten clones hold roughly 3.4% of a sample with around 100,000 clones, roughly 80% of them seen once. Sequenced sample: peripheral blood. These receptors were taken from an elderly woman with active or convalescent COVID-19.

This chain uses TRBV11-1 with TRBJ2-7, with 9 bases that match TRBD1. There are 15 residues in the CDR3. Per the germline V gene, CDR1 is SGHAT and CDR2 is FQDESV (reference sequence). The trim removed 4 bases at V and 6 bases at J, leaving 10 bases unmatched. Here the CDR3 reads CASSWGDRVNREQYF. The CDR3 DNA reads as TGTGCCAGCAGCTGGGGGGACAGGGTAAATCGCGAGCAGTACTTC. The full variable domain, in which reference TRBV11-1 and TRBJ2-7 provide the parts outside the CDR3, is EAEVAQSPRYKITEKSQAVAFWCDPISGHATLYWYRQILGQGPELLVQFQDESVVDDSQLPKDRFSAERLKGVDSTLKIQPAELGDSAMYLCASSWGDRVNREQYFGPGTRLTVT.

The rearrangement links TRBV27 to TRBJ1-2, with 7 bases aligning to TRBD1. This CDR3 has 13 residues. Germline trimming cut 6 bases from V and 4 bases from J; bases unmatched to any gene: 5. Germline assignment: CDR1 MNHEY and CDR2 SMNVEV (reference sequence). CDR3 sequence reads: CASSFRGSYGYTF. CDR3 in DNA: TGTGCCAGCAGCTTCAGGGGGAGCTATGGCTACACCTTC.

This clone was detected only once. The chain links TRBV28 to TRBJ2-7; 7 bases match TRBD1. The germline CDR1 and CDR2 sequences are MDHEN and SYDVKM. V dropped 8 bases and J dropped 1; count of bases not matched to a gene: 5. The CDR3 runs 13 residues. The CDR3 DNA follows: TGTGCCAGCTCCCGGGACAGTTCCTACGAGCAGTACTTC. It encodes CASSRDSSYEQYF.

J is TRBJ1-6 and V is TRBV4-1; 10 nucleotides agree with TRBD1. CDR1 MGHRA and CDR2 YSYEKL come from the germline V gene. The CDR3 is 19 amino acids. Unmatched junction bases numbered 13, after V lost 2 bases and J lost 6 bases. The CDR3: CASSQYTGDRGNRNSPLHF. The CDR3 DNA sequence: TGCGCCAGCAGCCAATATACGGGGGACAGGGGAAATCGTAATTCACCCCTCCACTTT.

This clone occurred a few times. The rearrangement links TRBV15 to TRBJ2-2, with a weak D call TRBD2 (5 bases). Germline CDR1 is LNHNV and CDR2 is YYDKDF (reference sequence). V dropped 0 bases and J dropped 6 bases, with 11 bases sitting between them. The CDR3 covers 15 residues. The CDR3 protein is CATSRDPMRAGELFF. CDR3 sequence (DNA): TGTGCCACCAGCAGAGATCCAATGAGGGCCGGGGAGCTGTTTTTT.

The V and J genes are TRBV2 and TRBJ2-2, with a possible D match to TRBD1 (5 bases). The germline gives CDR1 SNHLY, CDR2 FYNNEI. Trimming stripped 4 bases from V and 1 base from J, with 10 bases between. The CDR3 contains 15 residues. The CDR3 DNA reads TGTGCCAGCAGTGTGCTGGGGCAGAACACCGGGGAGCTGTTTTTT. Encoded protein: CASSVLGQNTGELFF.

The CDR3 sequence: CASSQDPGLNSGNTIYF. DNA for the CDR3: TGTGCCAGCAGCCAAGACCCGGGACTCAACTCTGGAAACACCATATATTTT. The chain couples TRBV4-2 to TRBJ1-3; TRBD1 is a possible D gene (5 bases). This CDR3 contains 17 residues. Trimming cost V 0 bases and J 0 bases, with 12 bases left between them. Germline assignment: CDR1 LGHNA and CDR2 YNFKEQ.

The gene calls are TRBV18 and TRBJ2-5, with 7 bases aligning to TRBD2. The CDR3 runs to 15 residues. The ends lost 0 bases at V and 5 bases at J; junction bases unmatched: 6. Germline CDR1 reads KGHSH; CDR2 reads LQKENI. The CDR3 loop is CASSPPNDGGETQYF. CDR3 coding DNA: TGTGCCAGCTCACCACCTAATGACGGGGGGGAGACCCAGTACTTC.

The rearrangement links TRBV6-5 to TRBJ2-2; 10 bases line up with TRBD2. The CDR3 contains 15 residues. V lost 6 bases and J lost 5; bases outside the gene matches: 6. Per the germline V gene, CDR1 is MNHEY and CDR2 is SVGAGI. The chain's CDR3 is CASSLERGGTGELFF. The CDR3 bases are TGTGCCAGCAGCTTAGAGCGGGGGGGTACCGGGGAGCTGTTTTTT.

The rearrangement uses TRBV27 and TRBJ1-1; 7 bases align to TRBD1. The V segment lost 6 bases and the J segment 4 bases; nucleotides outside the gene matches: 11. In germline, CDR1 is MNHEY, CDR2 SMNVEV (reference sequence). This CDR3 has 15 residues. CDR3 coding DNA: TGTGCCAGCAGACCACTCCGGGACAGAGCCACTGAAGCTTTCTTT. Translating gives CASRPLRDRATEAFF.

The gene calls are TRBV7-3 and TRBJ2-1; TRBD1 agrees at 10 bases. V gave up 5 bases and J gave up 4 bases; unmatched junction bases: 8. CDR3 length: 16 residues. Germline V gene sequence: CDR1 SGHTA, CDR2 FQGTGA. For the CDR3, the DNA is TGTGCCAGCAGCCCGACAGGGGGCGCGGGGTACAATGAGCAGTTCTTC. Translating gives CASSPTGGAGYNEQFF.

This chain's CDR3 is CSGTGKTEAFF. The CDR3 nucleotides read TGCAGTGGCACAGGGAAAACTGAAGCTTTCTTT. The V gene is TRBV20-1, the J gene TRBJ1-1; D perhaps matches TRBD1 (6 bases). Germline CDR1 is DFQATT and CDR2 is SNEGSKA (reference sequence). V lost 7 bases and J 5 bases, leaving 11 bases between the germline ends. This CDR3 spans 11 amino acids.

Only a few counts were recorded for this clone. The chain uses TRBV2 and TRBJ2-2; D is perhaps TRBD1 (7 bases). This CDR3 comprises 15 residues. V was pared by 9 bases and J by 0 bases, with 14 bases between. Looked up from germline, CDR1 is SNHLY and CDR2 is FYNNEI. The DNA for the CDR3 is TGTGCCAGTGGAGGGGGCCCCGCGAACACCGGGGAGCTGTTTTTT. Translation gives CASGGGPANTGELFF. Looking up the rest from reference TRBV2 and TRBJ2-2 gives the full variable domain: EPEVTQTPSHQVTQMGQEVILRCVPISNHLYFYWYRQILGQKVEFLVSFYNNEISEKSEIFDDQFSVERPDGSNFTLKIRSTKLEDSAMYFCASGGGPANTGELFFGEGSRLTVL.

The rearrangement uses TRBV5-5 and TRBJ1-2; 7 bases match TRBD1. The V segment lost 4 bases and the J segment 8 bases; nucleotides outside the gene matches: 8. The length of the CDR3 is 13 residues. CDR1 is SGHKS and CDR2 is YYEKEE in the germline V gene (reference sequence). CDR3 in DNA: TGTGCCAGCAGCCTTAGGGACAGTCGCGGCTACACCTTC. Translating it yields CASSLRDSRGYTF.

CDR3 protein: CASSLDGGRPPHEQFF. CDR3 DNA: TGTGCCAGCAGCTTAGATGGGGGCCGACCTCCGCATGAGCAGTTCTTC. The rearrangement joins TRBV7-6 to TRBJ2-1; maybe TRBD1 (6 bases). The CDR3 extends over 16 amino acids. Germline V gene sequence: CDR1 SGHVS, CDR2 FNYEAQ. The V end lost 1 base, the J end lost 8 bases, and 18 bases lay between the germline ends.

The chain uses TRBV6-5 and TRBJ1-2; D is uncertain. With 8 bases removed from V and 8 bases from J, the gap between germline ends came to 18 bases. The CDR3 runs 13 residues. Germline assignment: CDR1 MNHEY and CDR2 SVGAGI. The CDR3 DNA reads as TGTGCCAGCTACGCTCTTTCTGCGGGAGGCTACACCTTC. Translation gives CASYALSAGGYTF.

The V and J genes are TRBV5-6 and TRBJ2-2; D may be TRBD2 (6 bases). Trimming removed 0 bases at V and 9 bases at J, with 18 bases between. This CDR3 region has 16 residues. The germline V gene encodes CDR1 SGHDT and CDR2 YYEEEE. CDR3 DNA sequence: TGTGCCAGCAGCTTGGTCGGGGGACGGAGGAGCCGGGAGCTGTTTTTT. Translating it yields CASSLVGGRRSRELFF.

CDR3 coding DNA: TGTGCTATCTTCGGGACAAGCCCCTATGGCTACACCTTC. This sequence encodes CAIFGTSPYGYTF. The genes are TRBV12-3 or TRBV12-4 and TRBJ1-2; D perhaps matches TRBD1 (6 bases). The CDR3 sequence is 13 residues long.

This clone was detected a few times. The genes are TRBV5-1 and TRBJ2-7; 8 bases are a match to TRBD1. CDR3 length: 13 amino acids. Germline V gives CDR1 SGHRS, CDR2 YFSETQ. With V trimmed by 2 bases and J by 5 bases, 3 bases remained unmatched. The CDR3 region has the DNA TGCGCCAGCAGCTTCGGGACAGGCGACGAGCAGTACTTC. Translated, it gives CASSFGTGDEQYF.

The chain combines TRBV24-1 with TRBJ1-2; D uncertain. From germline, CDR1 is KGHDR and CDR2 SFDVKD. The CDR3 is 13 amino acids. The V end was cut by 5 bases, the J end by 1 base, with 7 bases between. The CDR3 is CATSGGFNYGYTF. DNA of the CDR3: TGTGCCACCAGTGGAGGATTTAACTATGGCTACACCTTC.

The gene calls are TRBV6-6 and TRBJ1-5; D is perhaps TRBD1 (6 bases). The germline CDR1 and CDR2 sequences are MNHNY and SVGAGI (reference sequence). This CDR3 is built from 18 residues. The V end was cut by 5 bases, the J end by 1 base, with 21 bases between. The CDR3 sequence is CASSLSHRAMASNQPQHF. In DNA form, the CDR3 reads TGTGCCAGCAGTCTATCGCACAGGGCGATGGCAAGCAATCAGCCCCAGCATTTT.

In DNA form, the CDR3 reads TGCAGTGCTAGTTCCGGGATCTATGGCTACACCTTC. It is translated as CSASSGIYGYTF. This sequence joins TRBV20-1 and TRBJ1-2; no clear D gene. V lost 3 bases to trimming and J lost 4 bases, with 9 bases between them. The CDR3 runs to 12 residues. The V gene's germline CDR1 is DFQATT and CDR2 SNEGSKA (reference sequence).

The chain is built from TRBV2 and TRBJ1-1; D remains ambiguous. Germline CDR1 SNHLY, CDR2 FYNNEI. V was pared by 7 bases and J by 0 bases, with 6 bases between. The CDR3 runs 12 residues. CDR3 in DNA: TGTGCCAGCAATTTAGTGAACACTGAAGCTTTCTTT. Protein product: CASNLVNTEAFF.

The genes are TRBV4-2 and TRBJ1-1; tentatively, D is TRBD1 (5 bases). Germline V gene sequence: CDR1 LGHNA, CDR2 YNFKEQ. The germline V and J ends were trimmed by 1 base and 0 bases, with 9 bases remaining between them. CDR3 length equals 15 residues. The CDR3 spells CASSQGTGLNTEAFF. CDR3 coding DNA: TGTGCCAGCAGCCAAGGAACAGGTTTGAACACTGAAGCTTTCTTT.

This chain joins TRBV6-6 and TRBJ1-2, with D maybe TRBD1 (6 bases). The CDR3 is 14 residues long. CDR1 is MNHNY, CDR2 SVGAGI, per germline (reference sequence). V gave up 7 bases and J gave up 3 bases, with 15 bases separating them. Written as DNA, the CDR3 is TGTGCCAGCAAAGGGCCCGAGGGGGACTATGGCTACACCTTC. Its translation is CASKGPEGDYGYTF.

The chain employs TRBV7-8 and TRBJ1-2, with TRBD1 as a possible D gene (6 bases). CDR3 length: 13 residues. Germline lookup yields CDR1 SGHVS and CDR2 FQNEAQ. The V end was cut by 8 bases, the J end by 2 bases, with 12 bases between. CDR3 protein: CASRGGLNYGYTF. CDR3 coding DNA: TGTGCCAGCCGCGGGGGCCTAAACTATGGCTACACCTTC. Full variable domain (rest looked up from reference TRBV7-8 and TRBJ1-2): GAGVSQSPRYKVAKRGQDVALRCDPISGHVSLFWYQQALGQGPEFLTYFQNEAQLDKSGLPSDRFFAERPEGSVSTLKIQRTQQEDSAVYLCASRGGLNYGYTFGSGTRLTVV.

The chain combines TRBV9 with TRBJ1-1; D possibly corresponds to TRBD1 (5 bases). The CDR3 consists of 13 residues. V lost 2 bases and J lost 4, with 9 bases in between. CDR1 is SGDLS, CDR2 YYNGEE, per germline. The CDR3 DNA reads TGTGCCAGCAGCGTTAGACAGACCACTGAAGCTTTCTTT. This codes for CASSVRQTTEAFF. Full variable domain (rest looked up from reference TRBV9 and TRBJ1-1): DSGVTQTPKHLITATGQRVTLRCSPRSGDLSVYWYQQSLDQGLQFLIQYYNGEERAKGNILERFSAQQFPDLHSELNLSSLELGDSALYFCASSVRQTTEAFFGQGTRLTVV.

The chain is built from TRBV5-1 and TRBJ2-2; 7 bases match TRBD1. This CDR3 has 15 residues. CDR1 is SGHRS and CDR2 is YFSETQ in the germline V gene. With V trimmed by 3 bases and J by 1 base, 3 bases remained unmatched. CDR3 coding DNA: TGCGCCAGCAGCTCCCGACAGGGGAACACCGGGGAGCTGTTTTTT. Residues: CASSSRQGNTGELFF.

The CDR3 DNA sequence: TGTGCCAGCAGCCCCCAGGGGGGCACGGGGGAGACCCAGTACTTC. Protein: CASSPQGGTGETQYF. The J gene is TRBJ2-5, the V gene TRBV5-4; perhaps TRBD1 as D (7 bases). This CDR3 has 15 amino acids. Germline V gene lookup returns CDR1 SGHNT and CDR2 YYREEE (reference sequence). V gave up 4 bases and J gave up 5 bases, with 18 bases separating them.

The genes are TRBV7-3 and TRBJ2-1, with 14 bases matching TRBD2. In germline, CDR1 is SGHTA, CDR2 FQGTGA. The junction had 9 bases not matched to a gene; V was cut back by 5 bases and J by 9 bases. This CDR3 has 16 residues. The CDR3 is CASSPRLAGGLGEQFF. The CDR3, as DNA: TGTGCCAGCAGCCCGCGACTAGCGGGAGGGCTCGGTGAGCAGTTCTTC.